One sample yielded the 4 T cell receptor beta chains listed below, sequenced in a study of T cells in Graves' hyperthyroidism and ophthalmopathy (dated by TCRdb to between 2017 and 2020). To prepare the library, multiplex PCR was applied. Sequencing was performed on an Illumina HiSeq 2000. The TCR beta CDR3 regions were amplified from RNA transcripts. A first-round RT-PCR of the TCR CDR3 used the HTBI primer set with the Qiagen OneStep RT-PCR kit. TCRdb trimmed public reads at Q25 via fastp, called clones via MiXCR and kept in-frame beta chains. CDR3 protein duplicates are merged, each entry listing the most common genes and DNA. This sample has 700,000 or so distinct CDR3 sequences in its table, and approximately 15% of those were observed once. The top ten clones comprise 12% of the sample. The source material was blood. Source of these receptors: a woman in her 50s with Graves' ophthalmopathy.

In its sample, this clonotype was seen a few times. The chain uses TRBV12-3 or TRBV12-4 and TRBJ1-2; TRBD1 might be the D (5 bases). There are 12 residues in the CDR3. Trimming shortened V by 7 bases and J by 9 bases, and 15 bases separated the two germline ends. In DNA, the CDR3 is TGTGCCAGCACCCTGCTCGAGGGACGCTACACCTTC. Translating it yields CASTLLEGRYTF.

This clonotype has a handful of counts. This chain joins TRBV11-1 and TRBJ2-7; no clear D. In germline, CDR1 is SGHAT, CDR2 FQDESV (reference sequence). This CDR3 has 12 amino acids. V lost 3 bases to trimming and J lost 6 bases, with 9 bases between them. The CDR3 region has the DNA TGTGCCAGCAGCTTCGGGCCTGGCGAGCAGTACTTC. It encodes CASSFGPGEQYF.

At least ten counts were recorded for this clonotype. The chain carries TRBV11-3 and TRBJ2-3; D is unresolved. Germline CDR1 and CDR2: SGHNT and YENEEA. Between the trimmed V and J ends, which lost 1 base and 2 bases, there was a span of 10 bases. The CDR3 extends over 15 amino acids. The CDR3 nucleotides are TGTGCCAGCAGCTTAGCCCCGTCTGCCACAGATACGCAGTATTTT. Its translation: CASSLAPSATDTQYF.

Regarding this clonotype: This may be a read error: a much more frequent sequence differs by one nucleotide. The CDR3 region has the DNA TGTGCCAGCAGTTACGTTCGGGTCAGGGTGGATGGCTACACCTTC. It yields the protein CASSYVRVRVDGYTF. The chain has TRBV6-5 and TRBJ1-2; possibly TRBD1 for D (5 bases). CDR3 length: 15 residues. Germline loops: CDR1 MNHEY, CDR2 SVGAGI. Trimming cost V 2 bases and J 6 bases, with 16 bases left between them.